A single sample gave rise to the 28 T cell receptor beta chains below, sequenced in a study of monozygotic twins with inflammatory bowel disease. Using the 5' RACE reads, TCRdb records one entry per CDR3 protein without DNA. The sample shows around 370,000 distinct CDR3 sequences, and just over 2.5% sits with its ten largest clones. Sequencing was performed on blood. The receptor source for this set is a human donor with ulcerative colitis or Crohn's disease, or a healthy co-twin of an affected twin (not recorded which).

V gene TRBV12-3 or TRBV12-4 combines with J gene TRBJ2-5; the TRBD2 assignment by TCRdb is unverifiable without DNA. The CDR3 has 15 amino acids. CDR3 in amino acids: CASSPQRTSGVTQYF.

The chain links TRBV19 to TRBJ1-1. The CDR3 totals 12 residues. Germline V gene sequence: CDR1 LNHDA, CDR2 SQIVND (reference sequence). The CDR3 sequence: CASRFGNTEAFF. Together with reference TRBV19 and TRBJ1-1, the CDR3 gives the full variable domain: DGGITQSPKYLFRKEGQNVTLSCEQNLNHDAMYWYRQDPGQGLRLIYYSQIVNDFQKGDIAEGYSVSREKKESFPLTVTSAQKNPTAFYLCASRFGNTEAFFGQGTRLTVV.

The V gene is TRBV4-1, the J gene TRBJ2-1. The CDR3 covers 16 residues. Germline V gene lookup returns CDR1 MGHRA and CDR2 YSYEKL. CDR3 region: CASSIMGFGSYNEQFF.

The CDR3 loop is CASSHPTRGSTEAFF. V gene TRBV4-1 combines with J gene TRBJ1-1; TCRdb selects TRBD1, and the lack of DNA leaves this call unchecked. This CDR3 is 15 amino acids long. Germline-derived CDR1 and CDR2 are MGHRA and YSYEKL.

The genes are TRBV6-5 and TRBJ2-1; the TCRdb call, TRBD1, lacks DNA for checking. The CDR3 covers 14 residues. Germline-derived CDR1 and CDR2 are MNHEY and SVGAGI. CDR3 in amino acids: CASSYSAGDNEQFF.

The chain recombines TRBV5-1 with TRBJ2-7; TCRdb's D call of TRBD1 is untestable without DNA. The CDR3 is 15 residues long. Germline CDR1 is SGHRS and CDR2 is YFSETQ. The CDR3 spells CASNDPRGPSYEQYF.

The V call is TRBV5-1, the J call TRBJ2-1. CDR3 size: 15 residues. Germline lookup yields CDR1 SGHRS and CDR2 YFSETQ. This CDR3 reads CASSLTPIPANEQFF.

The rearrangement links TRBV5-1 to TRBJ2-7. The CDR3 loop spans 17 amino acids. Germline V lookup: CDR1 SGHRS, CDR2 YFSETQ. CDR3 amino acids: CASSLATRQGSTYEQYF.

The gene calls are TRBV11-2 and TRBJ2-3; TCRdb's D call, TRBD1, is unchecked because there is no DNA. Germline V CDR1 and CDR2: SGHAT, FQNNGV. This CDR3 is 15 amino acids long. The CDR3 protein is CASSLDKGRTDTQYF.

The rearrangement joins TRBV5-1 to TRBJ1-1; checking the TCRdb D call of TRBD1 is not possible without DNA. Per germline, CDR1 SGHRS and CDR2 YFSETQ. This CDR3 has 12 residues. CDR3 loop: CASSPPGTEAFF.

Here the CDR3 reads CSVDSGGPWGELFF. The rearrangement uses TRBV29-1 and TRBJ2-2; the D call from TCRdb, TRBD1, cannot be confirmed without DNA. In germline, CDR1 is SQVTM, CDR2 ANQGSEA. The CDR3 totals 14 residues.

The rearrangement links TRBV4-3 to TRBJ2-4; the D gene TCRdb calls, TRBD1, cannot be checked with no DNA. Germline V CDR1 and CDR2: LGHNA, YSLEER. The CDR3 covers 14 residues. The CDR3 sequence is CASSLSGGANIQYF.

The rearrangement joins TRBV7-3 to TRBJ2-1; checking the TCRdb D call of TRBD1 is not possible without DNA. Germline V gene sequence: CDR1 SGHTA, CDR2 FQGTGA. This CDR3 comprises 16 residues. CDR3 region: CASSPRTGRSYNEQFF.

V is TRBV4-2 and J is TRBJ2-7; TCRdb outputs TRBD1, but without DNA this stays unchecked. The length of the CDR3 is 15 residues. CDR1 is LGHNA and CDR2 is YNFKEQ in the germline V gene. The CDR3 spells CASSLWTGGGYEQYF.

The chain is built from TRBV5-1 and TRBJ2-5; TCRdb's D gene call, TRBD1, goes unchecked for lack of DNA. Germline V lookup: CDR1 SGHRS, CDR2 YFSETQ. The CDR3 runs 16 residues. The CDR3: CASSLRPGTVQETQYF.

This rearrangement joins TRBV4-2 to TRBJ2-5; TCRdb outputs TRBD2, but without DNA this stays unchecked. CDR3 length: 19 amino acids. From germline, CDR1 is LGHNA and CDR2 YNFKEQ. This chain's CDR3 is CASSQEKKRGDTYQETQYF.

This rearrangement joins TRBV4-3 to TRBJ1-6; with no DNA, the TCRdb D assignment of TRBD1 cannot be verified. This CDR3 region has 16 residues. CDR1 and CDR2 (germline): LGHNA, YSLEER. The CDR3 loop is CASSQEGRTGETPLHF.

This sequence joins TRBV7-2 and TRBJ1-5; TCRdb's assignment of TRBD1 cannot be checked, as there is no DNA. From germline, CDR1 is SGHTA and CDR2 FQGNSA. The CDR3 extends over 17 amino acids. CDR3 in amino acids: CASSSRGPSYSNQPQHF.

The chain combines TRBV18 with TRBJ2-5; as DNA is missing, the TRBD1 call by TCRdb cannot be tested. The CDR3 spans 14 residues. Looked up from germline, CDR1 is KGHSH and CDR2 is LQKENI. The CDR3 region is CASSPPGFVQGAYF.

J is TRBJ1-1 and V is TRBV5-1; TCRdb's D gene call, TRBD1, goes unchecked for lack of DNA. Germline V lookup: CDR1 SGHRS, CDR2 YFSETQ. The CDR3 extends over 13 amino acids. The CDR3 reads CASSLQGDTEAFF.

The V and J genes are TRBV4-3 and TRBJ2-3; TCRdb returns TRBD2, unconfirmable since there is no DNA. Germline assignment: CDR1 LGHNA and CDR2 YSLEER. The CDR3 runs to 16 residues. CDR3 protein: CASSQQQGRAGDTQYF.

J is TRBJ2-7 and V is TRBV10-3; TCRdb designates TRBD1, a call that cannot be tested without DNA. Germline V lookup: CDR1 ENHRY, CDR2 SYGVKD. This CDR3 spans 14 amino acids. CDR3 sequence: CAISESGGGYEQYF.

The V gene is TRBV5-1, the J gene TRBJ2-5. This CDR3 is 12 amino acids long. The germline V gene has CDR1 SGHRS and CDR2 YFSETQ. CDR3 sequence reads: CASSLVEETQYF.

The chain has TRBV5-1 and TRBJ2-1; TCRdb names TRBD2, which stays unverified in the absence of DNA. The CDR3 extends over 16 amino acids. From germline, CDR1 is SGHRS and CDR2 YFSETQ. The CDR3 is CASSLGREGGSNEQFF.

The gene calls are TRBV9 and TRBJ2-7; TCRdb proposes TRBD1, but this gene call is untestable without DNA. CDR3 size: 15 residues. Germline V gene data show CDR1 as SGDLS and CDR2 as YYNGEE. CDR3 sequence reads: CAGSAGTGGSYEQYF.

The V gene is TRBV20-1, the J gene TRBJ2-7; as DNA is missing, the TRBD2 call by TCRdb cannot be tested. Germline V gene sequence: CDR1 DFQATT, CDR2 SNEGSKA (reference sequence). The CDR3 totals 13 residues. The CDR3 is CSARKTSGGPSGF.

The chain combines TRBV12-3 or TRBV12-4 with TRBJ1-5; there is no DNA to check the TCRdb D call of TRBD1. The CDR3 loop spans 17 amino acids. The CDR3 protein is CASSFTKQGAYHQPQHF.

The CDR3 loop is CAGRRGAENTGELFF. The rearrangement uses TRBV12-3 or TRBV12-4 and TRBJ2-2; TCRdb proposes TRBD1, but this gene call is untestable without DNA. This CDR3 contains 15 residues.